This TCR beta chain was retrieved from a study of CD8 T cells in ankylosing spondylitis. Notes on this clonotype: The antigen is unknown.

The junction had 9 bases not matched to a gene; V was cut back by 1 base and J by 0 bases. Germline lookup yields CDR1 MNHNS and CDR2 SASEGT. The CDR3 is 18 amino acids. Study results and caveats: Disease-linked clones, CD8+, were relatively rare in peripheral blood. Earlier reports found some motif variants in synovial fluid and blood in reactive arthritis. It appeared that ankylosing spondylitis blood was characterized by a TCR beta motif of eight highly homologous variants. Reportedly, matched ankylosing spondylitis synovial fluid was significantly enriched for disease-linked clones.

It was by quantitative 5'-RACE with molecular barcodes that TCR beta libraries were made. One entry per CDR3 protein results from TCRdb running MiXCR on the 5' RACE reads. The sample lists under 950,000 distinct CDR3 sequences, roughly 19% occurring once. This clonotype was obtained from a male donor with ankylosing spondylitis. Sequences were obtained from blood, either unsorted or a sorted T cell fraction (not recorded which). The chain is built from TRBV6-1 and TRBJ2-3, with 8 bases lining up with TRBD2. CDR3 protein: CASSEVVAGPLSTDTQYF. The CDR3 DNA follows: TGTGCCAGCAGTGAAGTGGTAGCGGGGCCACTTAGCACAGATACGCAGTATTTT.